Shown below are 27 T cell receptor beta chains from a single sample sequenced in a study of PD-1 blockade in classical Hodgkin lymphoma. Libraries were prepared by immunoSEQ multiplex PCR; TCRdb keeps only in-frame clonotypes and omits some of them. This table has approximately 12,000 clones, approximately 82% appearing once. Relapses following autologous stem cell transplantation were seen in all patients, with brentuximab vedotin exposure varying. Here the sequenced sample was peripheral blood mononuclear cells (PBMCs), taken before the second cycle of nivolumab. The receptors were sampled from a human donor with classical Hodgkin lymphoma.

This clone is a singleton in its sample. The genes are TRBV5-1 and TRBJ2-3; D is unclear. V lost 0 bases and J lost 5, with 7 bases in between. Looked up from germline, CDR1 is SGHRS and CDR2 is YFSETQ. The CDR3 spans 13 residues. The DNA for the CDR3 is TGCGCCAGCAGCTTGGGAAACGGAGATACGCAGTATTTT. Translated, it gives CASSLGNGDTQYF.

This clone was seen only once. CDR3 in amino acids: CASSQDTLWEQYF. The CDR3 DNA reads TGCGCCAGCAGCCAAGATACGTTATGGGAGCAGTACTTC. The rearrangement links TRBV4-3 to TRBJ2-7; D is undetermined. The CDR3 runs 13 residues. Trimming took off 0 bases at V and 7 bases at J, with 10 bases between the two ends. CDR1 and CDR2 (germline): LGHNA, YSLEER.

The genes are TRBV29-1 and TRBJ2-5; D unresolved. This CDR3 is built from 13 residues. Germline V gene sequence: CDR1 SQVTM, CDR2 ANQGSEA. V was trimmed by 7 bases and J by 1 base, leaving 13 bases between them. CDR3 DNA sequence: TGCAGCGCTCCACTACATACCCAAGAGACCCAGTACTTC. This codes for CSAPLHTQETQYF.

By share of the sample, this clone is large (0.1 to 1%). The V and J genes are TRBV28 and TRBJ1-2; TRBD1 might be the D (6 bases). The CDR3 consists of 16 residues. The V gene's germline CDR1 is MDHEN and CDR2 SYDVKM. The germline V and J ends were trimmed by 4 bases and 3 bases, with 18 bases remaining between them. This chain's CDR3 is CASSYPSGGADYGYTF. CDR3 nucleotide sequence: TGTGCCAGCAGTTACCCCAGCGGGGGCGCGGACTATGGCTACACCTTC.

This rearrangement joins TRBV5-1 to TRBJ2-3, with D hard to call. Germline values: CDR1 SGHRS, CDR2 YFSETQ. With 5 bases removed from V and 5 bases from J, the gap between germline ends came to 9 bases. The CDR3 consists of 12 residues. CDR3 in DNA: TGCGCCAGCAGTTCCGCTAGAGATACGCAGTATTTT. Protein sequence: CASSSARDTQYF.

This sequence joins TRBV6-5 and TRBJ2-1; D unresolved. The CDR3 has 13 residues. V was cut by 2 bases and J by 6 bases, with 8 bases left in between. Germline V gene lookup returns CDR1 MNHEY and CDR2 SVGAGI. CDR3 in amino acids: CASSYLLGNEQFF. The CDR3 nucleotides read TGTGCCAGCAGTTACCTTCTAGGCAATGAGCAGTTCTTC.

The V and J genes are TRBV4-2 and TRBJ2-3; TRBD2 matches at 7 bases. The V segment lost 3 bases and the J segment 2 bases; nucleotides outside the gene matches: 8. The germline CDR1 and CDR2 sequences are LGHNA and YNFKEQ. The CDR3 sequence is 16 residues long. CDR3 in DNA: TGTGCCAGCAGCCAGGATCTAGCGGACTTCACAGATACGCAGTATTTT. The encoded protein is CASSQDLADFTDTQYF.

The chain employs TRBV9 and TRBJ2-3; D unresolved. This CDR3 has 13 amino acids. The germline V gene has CDR1 SGDLS and CDR2 YYNGEE. V lost 6 bases and J lost 2, with 10 bases in between. CDR3 bases: TGTGCCAGCACCCCGGACCTCACAGATACGCAGTATTTT. This codes for CASTPDLTDTQYF. Complete variable domain (other parts from reference TRBV9 and TRBJ2-3): DSGVTQTPKHLITATGQRVTLRCSPRSGDLSVYWYQQSLDQGLQFLIQYYNGEERAKGNILERFSAQQFPDLHSELNLSSLELGDSALYFCASTPDLTDTQYFGPGTRLTVL.

The chain joins TRBV27 to TRBJ1-1; TRBD1 agrees at 7 bases. The CDR3 has 18 residues. Germline lookup yields CDR1 MNHEY and CDR2 SMNVEV (reference sequence). The V segment lost 2 bases and the J segment 0 bases; nucleotides outside the gene matches: 12. For the CDR3, the DNA is TGTGCCAGCAGTTTAGTGTCACGGGACAGAGTACTGAACACTGAAGCTTTCTTT. It codes for CASSLVSRDRVLNTEAFF.

CDR3 in amino acids: CAISPGQGKGGTDTQYF. CDR3 DNA sequence: TGTGCCATCAGCCCGGGACAGGGGAAGGGTGGCACAGATACGCAGTATTTT. The V gene is TRBV10-3, the J gene TRBJ2-3; the match to TRBD1 covers 10 bases. The CDR3 is made up of 17 amino acids. Germline V gene lookup returns CDR1 ENHRY and CDR2 SYGVKD. V was pared by 6 bases and J by 1 base, with 10 bases of the junction left unmatched.

The V gene is TRBV5-6, the J gene TRBJ1-6, with 7 bases fitting TRBD1. Losses at the gene ends were 4 bases for V and 3 bases for J; bases not matched to a gene: 4. CDR3 length: 15 residues. Germline assignment: CDR1 SGHDT and CDR2 YYEEEE. CDR3 coding DNA: TGTGCCAGCAGCGGCGGACAGGACTATAATTCACCCCTCCACTTT. Its translation: CASSGGQDYNSPLHF.

The chain couples TRBV6-1 to TRBJ2-5; 8 positions match TRBD1. This CDR3 has 15 amino acids. Germline assignment: CDR1 MNHNS and CDR2 SASEGT. Trimming removed 6 bases from V and 5 bases from J; junction bases left unmatched: 11. DNA for the CDR3: TGTGCCAGCAGGCGGACAGGGACCTCAGGGGAGACCCAGTACTTC. Protein sequence: CASRRTGTSGETQYF.

The J gene is TRBJ2-5, the V gene TRBV18, with D hard to call. The CDR3 contains 11 residues. Germline CDR1 KGHSH, CDR2 LQKENI. The V gene lost 3 bases and the J gene lost 5 bases, with 4 bases spanning the gap. This CDR3 is CASSPRETQYF. For the CDR3, the DNA is TGTGCCAGCTCACCCCGGGAGACCCAGTACTTC.

This clone was observed a handful of times. The J gene is TRBJ2-7, the V gene TRBV28, with TRBD1 matching over 7 bases. The CDR3 is 16 residues long. J gave up 0 bases and V 2 bases, and 7 bases lay outside the gene matches. Germline values: CDR1 MDHEN, CDR2 SYDVKM. The CDR3 reads CASSLQGVPSSYEQYF. In DNA form, the CDR3 reads TGTGCCAGCAGTTTACAGGGGGTACCTAGCTCCTACGAGCAGTACTTC.

This clone was seen a handful of times. V is TRBV19 and J is TRBJ1-6, with no clear D. The germline V and J ends were trimmed by 5 bases and 9 bases, with 8 bases remaining between them. Germline V gene lookup returns CDR1 LNHDA and CDR2 SQIVND (reference sequence). The CDR3 sequence is 12 residues long. CDR3 sequence: CASSSQSSPLHF. The CDR3 DNA reads TGTGCCAGTAGTTCTCAGAGTTCACCCCTCCACTTT.

The rearrangement uses TRBV7-9 and TRBJ1-5; D gene ambiguous. Trimming shortened V by 5 bases and J by 5 bases, and 7 bases separated the two germline ends. Germline CDR1 reads SEHNR; CDR2 reads FQNEAQ (reference sequence). The CDR3 consists of 12 residues. In DNA, the CDR3 is TGTGCCAGCAGCCGAGGGCATCAGCCCCAGCATTTT. Its protein product is CASSRGHQPQHF.

This clone was detected only a few times. The chain couples TRBV27 to TRBJ1-5; 8 nucleotides agree with TRBD1. The CDR3 contains 17 residues. Looked up from germline, CDR1 is MNHEY and CDR2 is SMNVEV (reference sequence). The ends lost 6 bases at V and 7 bases at J; junction bases unmatched: 17. The CDR3 nucleotides are TGTGCCAGCAGCCTGCTAGGGCAGGGGGCGAGGGGCCAGCCCCAGCATTTT. It codes for CASSLLGQGARGQPQHF.

This chain connects TRBV2 to TRBJ2-3; 9 bases match TRBD2. With 6 bases clipped from V and 0 bases from J, the junction kept 7 bases outside the gene matches. The germline CDR1 and CDR2 sequences are SNHLY and FYNNEI. The CDR3 runs to 16 residues. The CDR3 region has the DNA TGTGCCAGCAGCGCCTTTGCGGGGGGGAGCACAGATACGCAGTATTTT. It yields the protein CASSAFAGGSTDTQYF. The entire variable domain, with the rest obtained from reference TRBV2 and TRBJ2-3, is as follows: EPEVTQTPSHQVTQMGQEVILRCVPISNHLYFYWYRQILGQKVEFLVSFYNNEISEKSEIFDDQFSVERPDGSNFTLKIRSTKLEDSAMYFCASSAFAGGSTDTQYFGPGTRLTVL.

This sequence joins TRBV6-1 and TRBJ1-1, with D possibly TRBD1 on 6 matching bases. Germline V gene lookup returns CDR1 MNHNS and CDR2 SASEGT. The ends were cut back, 4 bases at V and 4 bases at J, with 10 bases in the middle. This CDR3 has 13 amino acids. The CDR3 reads CASSAKGGTEAFF. Written as DNA, the CDR3 is TGTGCCAGCAGTGCTAAAGGGGGCACTGAAGCTTTCTTT.

The chain couples TRBV2 to TRBJ2-5; perhaps TRBD2 as D (5 bases). CDR1 SNHLY and CDR2 FYNNEI come from the germline V gene. V dropped 7 bases and J dropped 5 bases, with 17 bases sitting between them. This CDR3 has 14 residues. The DNA for the CDR3 is TGTGCCAGCAAAAGCGAAGCGGTTAGGGAGACCCAGTACTTC. Translating gives CASKSEAVRETQYF.

The V gene is TRBV19, the J gene TRBJ2-7; D not certain. V was cut by 2 bases and J by 1 base, with 3 bases left in between. Germline CDR1 and CDR2: LNHDA and SQIVND (reference sequence). This CDR3 is built from 12 residues. For the CDR3, the DNA is TGTGCCAGTAGTATACAGTCCTACGAGCAGTACTTC. Residues: CASSIQSYEQYF.

This clone was seen once. The rearrangement uses TRBV27 and TRBJ2-7; D gene uncertain. Germline V gene lookup returns CDR1 MNHEY and CDR2 SMNVEV (reference sequence). The CDR3 sequence is 12 residues long. V lost 4 bases to trimming and J lost 0 bases, with 4 bases between them. CDR3 DNA: TGTGCCAGCAGTTCTTACTCCTACGAGCAGTACTTC. This codes for CASSSYSYEQYF.

The gene calls are TRBV7-6 and TRBJ1-2; TRBD1 agrees at 8 bases. The germline CDR1 and CDR2 sequences are SGHVS and FNYEAQ. The CDR3 has 16 residues. The V and J ends lost 1 base and 4 bases, in that order; junction bases with no gene match: 8. The CDR3 loop is CASSLGNPGQAYGYTF. The CDR3 DNA sequence: TGTGCCAGCAGCTTAGGCAACCCGGGACAGGCCTATGGCTACACCTTC.

J is TRBJ2-3 and V is TRBV19; D possibly corresponds to TRBD2 (7 bases). The CDR3 is 19 residues long. V lost 5 bases and J lost 7, with 31 bases in between. Germline V CDR1 and CDR2: LNHDA, SQIVND (reference sequence). The CDR3, as DNA: TGTGCCAGTAGTGAGAAAGCCTCCCGGGTTGGGGGGGCCTCAAATACGCAGTATTTT. As protein: CASSEKASRVGGASNTQYF.

The chain links TRBV2 to TRBJ2-5; TRBD2 is a possible D gene (6 bases). Germline loops: CDR1 SNHLY, CDR2 FYNNEI. CDR3 length equals 12 residues. V gave up 4 bases and J gave up 4 bases, with 7 bases separating them. The CDR3 DNA follows: TGTGCCAGCAGTGTAGCGGTAGAGACCCAGTACTTC. Residues: CASSVAVETQYF.

V is TRBV27 and J is TRBJ1-1; tentative D call: TRBD1 (6 bases). This CDR3 region has 14 residues. V was shortened by 4 bases and J by 3 bases, with 12 bases between the two germline ends. In germline, CDR1 is MNHEY, CDR2 SMNVEV (reference sequence). The DNA for the CDR3 is TGTGCCAGCAGTTCCCCCCAGGGGCACACTGAAGCTTTCTTT. Translated: CASSSPQGHTEAFF.

To note about this clone: One end of the junction varies from germline; a read error may be responsible. V and J are TRBV6-1 and TRBJ2-6; D not resolved. The CDR3 length is 18 residues. Germline V lookup: CDR1 MNHNS, CDR2 SASEGT. The CDR3 loop reads CASSVLKGGTKSGQRPDF. The CDR3, as DNA: TGTGCCAGCAGTGTTCTAAAAGGTGGAACAAAGTCGGGCCAACGTCCTGACTTC.